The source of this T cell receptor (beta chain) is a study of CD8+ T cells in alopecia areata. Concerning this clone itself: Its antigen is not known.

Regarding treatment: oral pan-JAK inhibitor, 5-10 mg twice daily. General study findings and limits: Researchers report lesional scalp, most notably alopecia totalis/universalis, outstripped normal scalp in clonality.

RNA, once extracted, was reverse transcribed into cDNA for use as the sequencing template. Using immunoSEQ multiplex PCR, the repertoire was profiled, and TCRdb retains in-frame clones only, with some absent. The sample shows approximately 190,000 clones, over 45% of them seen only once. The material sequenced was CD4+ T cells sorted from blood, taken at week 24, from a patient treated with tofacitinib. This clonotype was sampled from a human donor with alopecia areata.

Written as DNA, the CDR3 is TGTGCCAGCACAAACGGACTAGCGCAAACAGGAGATACGCAGTATTTT. Translation: CASTNGLAQTGDTQYF. The chain links TRBV9 to TRBJ2-3; 9 bases fit TRBD2. The CDR3 has 16 residues. The junction had 13 bases not matched to a gene; V was cut back by 6 bases and J by 5 bases. Per germline, CDR1 SGDLS and CDR2 YYNGEE.